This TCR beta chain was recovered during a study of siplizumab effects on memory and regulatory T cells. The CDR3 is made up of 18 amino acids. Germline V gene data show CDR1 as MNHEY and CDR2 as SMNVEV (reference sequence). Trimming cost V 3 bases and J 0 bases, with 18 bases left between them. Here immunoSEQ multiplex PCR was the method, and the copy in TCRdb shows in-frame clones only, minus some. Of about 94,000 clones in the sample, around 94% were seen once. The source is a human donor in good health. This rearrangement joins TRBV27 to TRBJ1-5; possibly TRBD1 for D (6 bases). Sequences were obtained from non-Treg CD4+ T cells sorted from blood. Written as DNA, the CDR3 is TGTGCCAGCAGTTTTTGGGGAATACAGGGTCATAGCAATCAGCCCCAGCATTTT. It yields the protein CASSFWGIQGHSNQPQHF.